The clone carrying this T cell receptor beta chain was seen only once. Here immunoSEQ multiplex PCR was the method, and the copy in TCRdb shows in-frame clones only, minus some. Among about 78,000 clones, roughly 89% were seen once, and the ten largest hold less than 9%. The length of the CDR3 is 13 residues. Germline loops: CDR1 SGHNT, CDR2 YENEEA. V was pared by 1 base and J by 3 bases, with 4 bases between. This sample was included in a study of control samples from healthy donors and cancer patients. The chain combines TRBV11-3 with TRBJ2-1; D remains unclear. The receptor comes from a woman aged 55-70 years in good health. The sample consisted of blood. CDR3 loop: CASSLVNYNEQFF. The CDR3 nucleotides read TGTGCCAGCAGCTTAGTTAACTACAATGAGCAGTTCTTC. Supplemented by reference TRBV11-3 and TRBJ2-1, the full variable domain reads EAGVVQSPRYKIIEKKQPVAFWCNPISGHNTLYWYLQNLGQGPELLIRYENEEAVDDSQLPKDRFSAERLKGVDSTLKIQPAELGDSAVYLCASSLVNYNEQFFGPGTRLTVL.